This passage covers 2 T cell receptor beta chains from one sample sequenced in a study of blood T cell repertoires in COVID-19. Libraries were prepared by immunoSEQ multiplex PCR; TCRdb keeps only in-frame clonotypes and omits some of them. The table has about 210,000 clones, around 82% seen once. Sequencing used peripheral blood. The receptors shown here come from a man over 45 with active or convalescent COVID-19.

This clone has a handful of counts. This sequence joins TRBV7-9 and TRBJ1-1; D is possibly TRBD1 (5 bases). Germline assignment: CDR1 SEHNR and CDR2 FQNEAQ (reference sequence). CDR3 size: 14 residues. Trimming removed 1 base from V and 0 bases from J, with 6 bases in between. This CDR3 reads CASSLGQLNTEAFF. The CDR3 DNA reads TGTGCCAGCAGCTTAGGACAGCTGAACACTGAAGCTTTCTTT.

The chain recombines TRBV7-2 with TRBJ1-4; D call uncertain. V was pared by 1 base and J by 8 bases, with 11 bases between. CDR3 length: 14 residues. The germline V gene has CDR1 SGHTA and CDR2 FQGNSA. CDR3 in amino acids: CASSLESGNEKLFF. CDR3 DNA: TGTGCCAGCAGCTTAGAATCCGGGAACGAAAAACTGTTTTTT.